This T cell receptor beta chain comes out of a study of CD8+ T cells in alopecia areata. Points from the study as a whole: Clonality in lesional scalp, especially alopecia totalis/universalis, exceeded that of normal scalp. Whereas mice showed it more clearly, TCR sharing across patients was murkier, possibly because of HLA.

Worth noting for this clone: Its antigen is undetermined. Mouse germline and gene names are used.

Sequencing relied on a cDNA template that was reverse transcribed from extracted RNA. Measured with immunoSEQ multiplex PCR; TCRdb has only the in-frame clones, and not every one. The specimen gives some 110,000 clones without singletons; the ten biggest hold 20%. The sequencing input was lesional skin. The source is a C3H/HeJ mouse with alopecia areata. The mice in this strain carry MHC haplotype H2-k.

CDR3 bases read: TGTGCCAGCTCTATCGGACTGCAAGAC. Protein: CASSIGLQD. From start to end, the CDR3 is CASSIGLQDTQYF. This chain links TRBV12-1 with TRBJ2-5; TRBD2 might be the D (6 bases). The read finishes 4 residues shy of the CDR3 end, and the germline J gene is used to complete it. CDR3 length: 13 residues. Looked up from germline, CDR1 is SGHSN and CDR2 is HYEKVE. V was cut by 3 bases and J by 3 bases, with 9 bases left in between.